This TCR beta chain was retrieved from a study of blood T cell repertoires in COVID-19. Study context: Italy, Spain and the United States were the sources of the convalescent and acute COVID-19 samples. PBMCs, B-cell-depleted T cells, or T cells provided the cDNA or gDNA that made up the material.

Trimming took 1 base from V and 8 from J; bases not matched to a gene: 7. There are 14 residues in the CDR3. Germline values: CDR1 SGHDT, CDR2 YYEEEE. Those enrolled, adults aged roughly 18 to 89 years, came from under 25 US areas. Participant-given clinical history determined each cohort assignment. Sequenced by immunoSEQ multiplex PCR; TCRdb stores in-frame clones only, minus some. Among some 190,000 clones listed, about 80% were seen once. The receptor was derived from a man aged 60-69 years who had been exposed to COVID-19. The chain couples TRBV5-6 to TRBJ1-2, with 8 bases lining up with TRBD1. Sequences were obtained from PBMCs or T cells enriched from blood (not recorded which). The DNA for the CDR3 is TGTGCCAGCAGCTTGCGCCAGGGGGCGAGAGGCTACACCTTC. Translating gives CASSLRQGARGYTF.